Following are 4 T cell receptor beta chains from one sample sequenced in a study of T-cell memory formation after mild COVID-19. TCRdb re-called the 5' RACE reads with MiXCR, one entry per CDR3 protein. The top ten clones hold around 43% of a sample with roughly 110,000 distinct CDR3 sequences, about an eighth of them seen once. Sample: PBMCs or a T cell subset sorted from them (not recorded which). The receptors stem from a young man who had mild COVID-19 (a few samples of this study predate the infection). Cell type and time point are not known.

This clonotype was counted a few times. The chain recombines TRBV4-3 with TRBJ1-2; 10 bases are shared with TRBD1. V was clipped by 1 base and J by 4 bases; unmatched bases: 9. The germline CDR1 and CDR2 sequences are LGHNA and YSLEER. The CDR3 loop spans 17 amino acids. CDR3 in amino acids: CASSQVTGGETRYGYTF. The CDR3 nucleotides read TGCGCCAGCAGCCAAGTGACAGGGGGCGAAACCCGCTATGGCTACACCTTC.

The table lists this clonotype with a few counts. This chain connects TRBV9 to TRBJ2-5; 8 nucleotides align to TRBD1. The CDR3 contains 14 residues. V trimming: 8 bases; J trimming: 5 bases; junction bases outside the gene matches: 11. Germline V gene sequence: CDR1 SGDLS, CDR2 YYNGEE. The CDR3 sequence: CASGGTGVLETQYF. In DNA form, the CDR3 reads TGTGCCAGTGGGGGGACAGGAGTTCTGGAGACCCAGTACTTC.

The chain uses TRBV6-6 and TRBJ1-2; no definite D call. V was trimmed by 2 bases and J by 3 bases, leaving 16 bases between them. Germline assignment: CDR1 MNHNY and CDR2 SVGAGI (reference sequence). This CDR3 is 16 amino acids long. The CDR3 DNA follows: TGTGCCAGCAGTTACGTGGGTAATGGTATAGACTATGGCTACACCTTC. Amino acids: CASSYVGNGIDYGYTF.

The rearrangement joins TRBV6-2 or TRBV6-3 to TRBJ1-1; D is possibly TRBD1 (6 bases). The CDR3 runs 13 residues. V lost 8 bases, J lost 0 bases, and 10 bases lay in between. Germline V CDR1 and CDR2: MNHEY, SVGEGT. This chain's CDR3 is CASGQGMNTEAFF. CDR3 DNA sequence: TGTGCCAGCGGCCAGGGGATGAACACTGAAGCTTTCTTT.